These 11 T cell receptor beta chains were all obtained from the same sample, sequenced in a study of blood T cell repertoires in COVID-19. Assay: immunoSEQ multiplex PCR; the TCRdb copy retains only in-frame clones and omits some. This sample has about 220,000 clones; around 84% occur once, and the top ten carry roughly 5%. Sequenced sample: peripheral blood. Source of these receptors: an older woman who had recovered from COVID-19.

CDR3 DNA: TGTGCCAGCAGCCGTAATAGCGGGGGGGCAGATACGCAGTATTTT. This translates into CASSRNSGGADTQYF. The gene calls are TRBV3-1 (or the pseudogene TRBV3-2) and TRBJ2-3; TRBD2 agrees at 11 bases. The CDR3 covers 15 residues. The V segment lost 4 bases and the J segment 4 bases; nucleotides outside the gene matches: 4. CDR1 and CDR2 (germline): LGHDT, YNNKEL (reference sequence).

The rearrangement uses TRBV2 and TRBJ1-2; TRBD1 might be the D (6 bases). Germline lookup yields CDR1 SNHLY and CDR2 FYNNEI. V was clipped by 5 bases and J by 4 bases, with 20 bases between them. There are 16 residues in the CDR3. CDR3 DNA: TGTGCCAGCAGTTACAGGGAAGGCCTCTCGGGCTATGGCTACACCTTC. Its translation is CASSYREGLSGYGYTF. Complete variable domain (other parts from reference TRBV2 and TRBJ1-2): EPEVTQTPSHQVTQMGQEVILRCVPISNHLYFYWYRQILGQKVEFLVSFYNNEISEKSEIFDDQFSVERPDGSNFTLKIRSTKLEDSAMYFCASSYREGLSGYGYTFGSGTRLTVV.

This sequence joins TRBV9 and TRBJ2-2; TRBD2 aligns across 11 bases. V shed 0 bases and J 0 bases; nucleotides not matched to a gene: 7. There are 19 residues in the CDR3. Germline CDR1 and CDR2: SGDLS and YYNGEE. This chain's CDR3 is CASSVDASGGLPNTGELFF. The CDR3 nucleotides read TGTGCCAGCAGCGTAGACGCTAGCGGGGGGCTACCGAACACCGGGGAGCTGTTTTTT.

The V gene is TRBV7-2, the J gene TRBJ2-3; D possibly corresponds to TRBD2 (5 bases). This CDR3 region has 15 residues. V shed 8 bases and J shed 5 bases, with 20 bases lying between them. Germline V gives CDR1 SGHTA, CDR2 FQGNSA. The CDR3 nucleotides are TGTGCCAGCGGGTTGGCGGGCCTTACTGGAGATACGCAGTATTTT. Protein sequence: CASGLAGLTGDTQYF.

The chain recombines TRBV5-1 with TRBJ1-2; no clear D. The CDR3 length is 13 residues. V was clipped by 2 bases and J by 5 bases, with 10 bases between them. Per germline, CDR1 SGHRS and CDR2 YFSETQ. CDR3 protein: CASSLRTEYGYTF. CDR3 DNA: TGCGCCAGCAGCTTAAGGACTGAATATGGCTACACCTTC.

V gene TRBV6-5 combines with J gene TRBJ1-5, with a possible D match to TRBD1 (6 bases). The CDR3 is made up of 14 amino acids. V was shortened by 6 bases and J by 2 bases, with 11 bases between the two germline ends. Germline V gives CDR1 MNHEY, CDR2 SVGAGI. The CDR3 spells CASSHRTGNQPQHF. CDR3 DNA: TGTGCCAGCAGCCATAGGACAGGCAATCAGCCCCAGCATTTT.

The chain employs TRBV25-1 and TRBJ2-3; the D gene is possibly TRBD1 (6 bases). V was clipped by 3 bases and J by 10 bases, with 20 bases between them. Germline lookup yields CDR1 MGHDK and CDR2 SYGVNS. This CDR3 is built from 15 residues. The CDR3 bases are TGTGCCAGCAGTGATAGGGCCCCACAGGGTCAGGCGCAGTATTTT. Translation: CASSDRAPQGQAQYF.

V and J are TRBV6-1 and TRBJ2-2, with D possibly TRBD1 on 5 matching bases. Germline CDR1 is MNHNS and CDR2 is SASEGT. V gave up 2 bases and J gave up 3 bases, with 10 bases separating them. The CDR3 length is 15 residues. Written as DNA, the CDR3 is TGTGCCAGCAGTGAACGCCAGGGCTACACCGGGGAGCTGTTTTTT. Translating gives CASSERQGYTGELFF.

The V and J genes are TRBV6-4 and TRBJ1-2, with D possibly TRBD1 on 6 matching bases. The CDR3 covers 14 residues. CDR1 and CDR2 from the germline V gene are MRHNA and SNTAGT. V lost 6 bases and J lost 2, with 13 bases in between. DNA for the CDR3: TGTGCCAGCAGCGTACGGACAGAAAACTATGGCTACACCTTC. Translation: CASSVRTENYGYTF.

This clone was found once. The chain joins TRBV5-1 to TRBJ1-2; 7 bases fit TRBD1. Germline loops: CDR1 SGHRS, CDR2 YFSETQ. The CDR3 contains 12 residues. Trimming took 4 bases from V and 7 from J; bases not matched to a gene: 4. The CDR3 spells CASSTNRGGYTF. CDR3 DNA: TGCGCCAGCAGCACCAACAGGGGTGGCTACACCTTC.

In this sample, this clone turned up once. The V gene is TRBV30, the J gene TRBJ1-2, with a tentative D call TRBD1 (6 bases). In germline, CDR1 is GTSNPN, CDR2 SVGIG (reference sequence). V was cut by 5 bases and J by 4 bases, with 17 bases left in between. This CDR3 is 14 amino acids long. The CDR3 coding sequence is TGTGCCTGGGAGGGGGGGGCGGATAGCTATGGCTACACCTTC. The encoded protein is CAWEGGADSYGYTF. Based on the CDR3 plus reference TRBV30 and TRBJ1-2, the full variable domain is SQTIHQWPATLVQPVGSPLSLECTVEGTSNPNLYWYRQAAGRGLQLLFYSVGIGQISSEVPQNLSASRPQDRQFILSSKKLLLSDSGFYLCAWEGGADSYGYTFGSGTRLTVV.